Sequencing of this TCR beta chain was carried out in a study of blood T cell repertoires in COVID-19. Background on the study: Material from acute and convalescent COVID-19 was sourced from the United States, Italy and Spain. Sample material is recorded as cDNA or gDNA derived from T cells, B-cell-depleted T cells, or PBMCs.

The V gene's germline CDR1 is LNHDA and CDR2 SQIVND (reference sequence). Deletions cut 5 bases from V and 3 bases from J, with 4 bases between. The CDR3 contains 12 residues. Only in-frame clones appear in the TCRdb table, and some are missing; sequencing was by immunoSEQ multiplex PCR. The sample includes 25,000 to 35,000 clones, roughly 70% seen only once; the top ten take around 21%. The genes are TRBV19 and TRBJ2-2; D is ambiguous. The sample taken for sequencing was peripheral blood. This TCR was recovered from a boy between 2 and 10 years old with active or convalescent COVID-19. CDR3 in amino acids: CASSRYTGELFF. The CDR3 bases are TGTGCCAGTAGTCGGTACACCGGGGAGCTGTTTTTT.